This is a list of T cell receptor beta chains from one sample in a study of CXCR3-negative and CXCR3-positive naive CD8 T cells. TCRdb re-called the 5' RACE reads and shows each CDR3 protein once, DNA omitted. This sample carries some 150,000 distinct CDR3 sequences, with 0.41% going to the ten biggest clones. The sample taken for sequencing was naive CXCR3+ CD8+ T cells from blood. These TCRs come from a human donor in good health. Some clones in this sample may be carry-over from other donors' samples. Each CDR3 is given with its conserved first and last residue. Rows may omit the clone size; those that give it use once, few, many or a size class.

V	J	size	CDR3
TRBV6-6	TRBJ1-1	.	CASSYSAGNTEAFF
TRBV9	TRBJ2-1	.	CASSDPGLSYGEQFF
TRBV28	TRBJ2-5	.	CASRTPSLQETQYF
TRBV24-1	TRBJ2-1	.	CATSDLKNDEQFF
TRBV12-3/TRBV12-4	TRBJ1-1	.	CASSYKGNTEAFF
TRBV9	TRBJ2-1	.	CASSGTGESSYNEQFF
TRBV3-1	TRBJ2-1	.	CASSLNLAGGPYNEQFF
TRBV12-3/TRBV12-4	TRBJ2-1	.	CASSPRSSPRDEQFF
TRBV7-9	TRBJ2-2	.	CASSLTLTGELFF
TRBV18	TRBJ2-1	.	CASSAELAGGPNEQFF
TRBV7-9	TRBJ1-4	.	CASSSLAGGSANEKLFF
TRBV7-8	TRBJ2-7	.	CASSLSVEQRYWYF
TRBV19	TRBJ1-5	.	CASSIMGGNNQPQHF
TRBV7-6	TRBJ1-5	.	CASSLGEGGSQHF
TRBV6-2/TRBV6-3	TRBJ1-1	.	CASSYWTGNTEAFF
TRBV5-1	TRBJ2-1	.	CASSPDSNEQFF
TRBV12-3/TRBV12-4	TRBJ2-7	.	CASSWGSGTGIYEQYF
TRBV7-9	TRBJ1-2	.	CASSPAGQNYGYTF
TRBV28	TRBJ2-2	.	CASSGVGAETGELFF
TRBV28	TRBJ2-5	.	CASSRTDPQETQYF
TRBV7-3	TRBJ2-1	.	CASSPTDINEQFF
TRBV4-3	TRBJ1-2	.	CASSQVRSGRNYGYTF
TRBV9	TRBJ1-3	.	CASSVDRGYSGNTIYF
TRBV28	TRBJ2-1	.	CASSYRSSYNEQFF
TRBV29-1	TRBJ1-1	.	CSVEGPTGVTEAFF
TRBV6-2/TRBV6-3	TRBJ2-5	.	CASSSPLRGWQETQYF
TRBV25-1	TRBJ1-1	.	CASSEYGRGPEAFF
TRBV5-1	TRBJ2-5	.	CASSLEGGQETQYF
TRBV7-9	TRBJ2-5	.	CASSLAERTQYF
TRBV29-1	TRBJ2-2	.	CSVEGGAEDLTGELFF
TRBV5-5	TRBJ1-5	.	CASSRTGSGSNQPQHF
TRBV14	TRBJ2-1	.	CASSRNRDRMNEQFF
TRBV7-9	TRBJ2-1	medium-sized	CASSPTGGIGNEQFF
TRBV7-8	TRBJ2-2	.	CASSSPVGGGAGELFF
TRBV11-3	TRBJ2-3	.	CASSRASTDTQYF
TRBV6-5	TRBJ2-7	.	CASSYDGGLNYEQYF
TRBV15	TRBJ2-5	.	CATSVLSGRTQETQYF
TRBV5-1	TRBJ2-1	.	CASSTDWEQFF
TRBV25-1	TRBJ2-4	.	CASSEEGLAHIQYF
TRBV29-1	TRBJ2-3	.	CSAHPDSTDTQYF
TRBV9	TRBJ2-1	.	CASSPPGRGGNEQFF
TRBV4-1	TRBJ1-5	.	CASSQDSRQPQHF
TRBV12-3/TRBV12-4	TRBJ2-5	.	CASSLSGAGETQYF
TRBV14	TRBJ2-7	.	CASSQAGTLYEQYF
TRBV7-9	TRBJ2-5	.	CASRSYQETQYF
TRBV5-5	TRBJ2-7	.	CASSPDLGTGAYEQYF
TRBV5-1	TRBJ2-1	.	CASSLSPGGPNYNEQFF
TRBV29-1	TRBJ1-1	.	CSVGAQRNTEAFF
TRBV3-1	TRBJ2-1	.	CASSQERDPGSAGTYNEQFF